The present T cell receptor (beta chain) was sequenced within a study of blood T cell repertoires in COVID-19. Sequencing used immunoSEQ multiplex PCR; TCRdb keeps in-frame clones, though not all of them. Of under 100,000 clones listed, around nine tenths are singletons. The CDR3 is made up of 19 amino acids. The V gene end was trimmed by 2 bases and the J gene end by 0 bases; junction bases not matched to a gene: 15. Germline V gene sequence: CDR1 LNHNV, CDR2 YYDKDF (reference sequence). This TCR derives from a man aged 45-65 years with acute or convalescent COVID-19. The sample consisted of peripheral blood. The chain is built from TRBV15 and TRBJ1-1; 7 bases are a match to TRBD1. As DNA, the CDR3 is TGTGCCACCAGCAGAAATAAGGGACAGATGTTTTACCTGAACACTGAAGCTTTCTTT. Its protein is CATSRNKGQMFYLNTEAFF.